One sample yielded the 10 T cell receptor beta chains listed below, sequenced in a study of T cell repertoires in cytomegalovirus infection. TCRdb reanalysed the reads using MiXCR and keeps one entry per CDR3 protein. Of 830,000 or so distinct CDR3 sequences listed, 32% are singletons. Their cognate antigens are unknown. Sequencing used cultured CD8+ T cells from PBMCs, obtained from culture after CMV antigen stimulation. Receptors were obtained from a human donor in good health (CMV status not recorded). Some clones in this sample may be carry-over from other donors' samples.

This clonotype was observed a handful of times. J is TRBJ1-2 and V is TRBV7-2, with D possibly matching TRBD1 (6 bases). The germline CDR1 and CDR2 sequences are SGHTA and FQGNSA. V lost 4 bases to trimming and J lost 4 bases, with 16 bases between them. CDR3 size: 15 residues. This chain's CDR3 is CASSSSGTGTYGYTF. The CDR3 DNA sequence: TGTGCCAGCAGCTCATCCGGTACAGGGACCTATGGCTACACCTTC.

The CDR3 spells CASSLSVDTQYF. The CDR3 bases are TGTGCCAGTAGCTTATCAGTGGATACGCAGTATTTT. V is TRBV19 and J is TRBJ2-3; D is undetermined. The germline V gene has CDR1 LNHDA and CDR2 SQIVND (reference sequence). Trimming removed 6 bases from V and 6 bases from J, with 10 bases in between. This CDR3 comprises 12 residues. Complete variable domain (other parts from reference TRBV19 and TRBJ2-3): DGGITQSPKYLFRKEGQNVTLSCEQNLNHDAMYWYRQDPGQGLRLIYYSQIVNDFQKGDIAEGYSVSREKKESFPLTVTSAQKNPTAFYLCASSLSVDTQYFGPGTRLTVL.

The chain recombines TRBV6-1 with TRBJ2-5, with a weak D call TRBD1 (6 bases). Germline CDR1 MNHNS, CDR2 SASEGT. CDR3 length: 14 amino acids. V was shortened by 5 bases and J by 1 base, with 11 bases between the two germline ends. The CDR3 is CASSSGQLQETQYF. DNA for the CDR3: TGTGCCAGCAGTTCTGGACAGCTCCAAGAGACCCAGTACTTC.

In its sample, this clonotype was seen a few times. The rearrangement uses TRBV11-2 and TRBJ2-3, with 9 positions matching TRBD1. The CDR3 contains 17 residues. The ends lost 5 bases at V and 4 bases at J; junction bases unmatched: 13. Germline V gene data show CDR1 as SGHAT and CDR2 as FQNNGV. This CDR3 reads CASSVKPGTGFADTQYF. The CDR3 bases are TGTGCCAGCAGCGTGAAACCCGGGACAGGGTTCGCAGATACGCAGTATTTT. Full variable domain (remainder filled in from reference TRBV11-2 and TRBJ2-3): EAGVAQSPRYKIIEKRQSVAFWCNPISGHATLYWYQQILGQGPKLLIQFQNNGVVDDSQLPKDRFSAERLKGVDSTLKIQPAKLEDSAVYLCASSVKPGTGFADTQYFGPGTRLTVL.

This chain uses TRBV29-1 with TRBJ2-7; D gene unclear. Deletions cut 7 bases from V and 6 bases from J, with 19 bases between. This CDR3 is built from 13 residues. Germline lookup yields CDR1 SQVTM and CDR2 ANQGSEA. This CDR3 reads CSAGDRAVGEQYF. The CDR3, as DNA: TGCAGCGCTGGAGATAGGGCGGTCGGCGAGCAGTACTTC.

This clonotype appeared a few times. This sequence joins TRBV7-3 and TRBJ2-1, with D uncertain. The V end lost 1 base, the J end lost 7 bases, and 8 bases lay between the germline ends. Germline loops: CDR1 SGHTA, CDR2 FQGTGA. This CDR3 is built from 13 residues. The CDR3: CASSLNSGNEQFF. The CDR3 nucleotides are TGTGCCAGCAGCTTAAATTCCGGTAATGAGCAGTTCTTC.

The rearrangement links TRBV27 to TRBJ1-6; no clear D. The germline gives CDR1 MNHEY, CDR2 SMNVEV (reference sequence). The CDR3 runs 17 residues. Deletions cut 0 bases from V and 2 bases from J, with 11 bases between. The CDR3, as DNA: TGTGCCAGCAGTTTATCTCTTCAAAGGGCCTATAATTCACCCCTCCACTTT. Protein sequence: CASSLSLQRAYNSPLHF.

The chain is built from TRBV6-8 and TRBJ1-4; D possibly corresponds to TRBD1 (5 bases). Germline CDR1 and CDR2: MNHGY and SAAAGT. V was pared by 5 bases and J by 2 bases, with 15 bases between. The CDR3 extends over 16 amino acids. The CDR3 protein is CASSLIAGGTNEKLFF. The DNA for the CDR3 is TGTGCCAGCAGTCTAATTGCCGGGGGTACTAATGAAAAACTGTTTTTT.

The V call is TRBV12-3 or TRBV12-4, the J call TRBJ1-5; D not resolved. The V and J ends lost 3 bases and 4 bases respectively, with 7 bases between them. This CDR3 spans 13 amino acids. CDR3 in amino acids: CASSFEWNQPQHF. The CDR3 bases are TGTGCCAGCAGTTTCGAGTGGAATCAGCCCCAGCATTTT.

This clonotype was detected ten times or more. The chain is built from TRBV12-3 or TRBV12-4 and TRBJ1-5, with D unresolved. CDR3 length: 13 residues. V lost 6 bases, J lost 5 bases, and 11 bases lay in between. The CDR3 loop reads CASSLDWDQPQHF. As DNA, the CDR3 is TGTGCCAGCAGCCTAGATTGGGATCAGCCCCAGCATTTT.